The present TCR beta chain was sequenced within a study of shared clonotypes between healthy human individuals. About the research overall: With ages of 18 to 49, the donors were a couple of women and a few men. Each donor contributed plates that comprised three CD4 naive, three CD4 memory, two CD8 naive and one CD8 memory. Study outcomes and limitations: Larger estimated richness was generally recorded for naive subsets relative to memory subsets. The sole specimen, blood, was sampled, and tissue repertoires likely differ.

In the case of this clone: The antigen is unknown.

In germline, CDR1 is SGDLS, CDR2 YYNGEE. CDR3 size: 15 residues. The V and J ends lost 3 bases and 1 base respectively, with 13 bases between them. Produced via immunoSEQ multiplex PCR; TCRdb's table is partial and in-frame only. The table has some 700,000 clones, around 91% seen once. Source material: memory CD8+ T cells from PBMCs. Subset defined: CD45RO+ cells pooled with CCR7-negative TemRA cells. This sequence joins TRBV9 and TRBJ1-1; D is unresolved. This TCR was sampled from a man aged 18-30 years in good health. Some clones in this sample may be carry-over from other donors' samples. CDR3 DNA sequence: TGTGCCAGCAGCGCCGAAGATAAGCCGAACACTGAAGCTTTCTTT. Its translation is CASSAEDKPNTEAFF.